This is a list of T cell receptor beta chains from one sample in a study of graft-versus-host responses after intestinal transplantation. Repertoires were generated with immunoSEQ multiplex PCR, while TCRdb's copy carries only in-frame clones and drops some. Seen here are more than 20,000 clones, roughly 89% observed once, and the top ten hold 5% to 5.5%. Material: PBMCs, obtained around 65 days after intestinal transplantation. The receptors here all came from a human patient who received an intestinal transplant, so some T cells may come from the graft donor. Both conserved end residues are part of each CDR3. Fields, in order: CDR3 protein, J gene, V gene.

CASSYSLGGMNTEAFF TRBJ1-1 TRBV6-5
CASSPRTGIGGYTF TRBJ1-2 TRBV13
CASSTTDTQYF TRBJ2-3 TRBV5-6
CASSQDYASTDTQYF TRBJ2-3 TRBV4-3
CASNSLSGQYDNEQFF TRBJ2-1 TRBV7-9
CASSSTGGSYEQYF TRBJ2-7 TRBV5-6
CASSPPGQGALWNTGELFF TRBJ2-2 TRBV11-2
CAWSSPTGGAFF TRBJ1-1 TRBV30
CASSFRGSYEQYF TRBJ2-7 TRBV19
CAIRNSGGDTGELFF TRBJ2-2 TRBV10-3
CASSIGGATYNEQFF TRBJ2-1 TRBV19
CASSSEDLGGYGYTF TRBJ1-2 TRBV7-2
CASTRWGAPSTDTQYF TRBJ2-3 TRBV7-6
CASWSTEAFF TRBJ1-1 TRBV21-1
CASTRDGSSYNEQFF TRBJ2-1 TRBV27
CASSQPVIPRGGMNTEAFF TRBJ1-1 TRBV4-3